This TCR beta chain was profiled in a study of T cell responses to AZD1222 COVID-19 vaccine (dated by TCRdb to about 2021). Notes on the research overall: TCR sequencing covered 233 trial participants: nearly 210 given two doses of AZD1222 and some 25 given two doses of MenACWY control vaccine. Trial participants were enrolled into age subgroups of 18-55, 56-69 and 70-plus years, which contained roughly 140, 27 and 60 TCR-sequenced participants, respectively.

Summary of the overall study and its limitations: Because no samples from the day 14 peak response were available, repertoires could be characterized only after the peak T cell response. Reportedly, close to half of the unique spike-specific TCRs recognized epitopes lying outside the regions that are mutated in the B.1.351 and B.1.1.7 variants. After two AZD1222 doses, both the breadth and the depth of spike-specific TCRs were significantly higher than at day 0 and than in MenACWY recipients. The 56-69-year group was small, and its depth increase did not reach significance, likely because of low power. Vaccine-associated CD4 TCRs spanned the whole spike protein, with dominant responses in regions 160-218 and 743-854. Most participants were white British and females outnumbered males, and the authors suggested that clonal diversity may have been underestimated. Conclusions about previously exposed vaccinees are limited, since just six AZD1222 recipients were seropositive for SARS-CoV-2 at baseline.

This clone was seen once. There is no known antigen for this receptor. Base qualities are not provided; no much larger clone lies one nucleotide away. Interpreted using the paper, the time point label stands for: baseline before first vaccination. Interpreted using the paper, the treatment or condition label stands for: meningococcal conjugate vaccine given as trial control. Samples from vaccinated people were obtained from the UK trials COV001 and COV002, which included a single-blind randomized controlled phase 2/3 trial of AZD1222 (ChAdOx1 nCoV-19) in healthy adults. For TCRbeta chain sequencing, PBMC samples from trial participants were taken at day 0 and at day 28 after the second dose. The CDR3 regions of human TCRbeta chains were subjected to immunosequencing. The study's processing was this. TCRs in the repertoires were compared against a reference library of SARS-CoV-2-specific TCRs that had been generated with the MIRA antigen-specificity platform. Breadth meant the fraction of unique TCRs that were SARS-CoV-2-associated, whereas depth meant the fraction of total T cells that were SARS-CoV-2-associated. Using the MIRA data, each spike-specific TCR was assigned both to the spike region to which the TCR was reactive and to a CD4 or CD8 class. Log10-transformed breadth and depth values were compared by one-way ANOVA with Sidak's multiple comparisons tests. TCRdb holds this immuneACCESS table with in-frame rearrangements only. Some clones are missing; in checked studies, unresolved V genes explain under half, and the rest has no known cause. V and J calls and clone size are copied from that table; D and trimming were computed from the DNA. The sample table contains 130,000 to 150,000 clones; only one count was recorded for roughly four fifths of them. Of the sample, approximately 4% falls within the top ten clones.

The germline V gene yields SNHLY for CDR1 and FYNNEI for CDR2. From the cysteine up to the phenylalanine, the CDR3 has a length of 12 residues. Only CDR3 DNA is held: 36 bases, read in frame from base 1. Between the V and J ends, shortened by 5 bases and 6 bases respectively, the junction contains 8 bases. The sample was peripheral blood, taken on day 0 of MenACWY control vaccination. The sequence derives from an adult in good health. Recombination linked TRBV2 to TRBJ2-1; the D gene is unclear. The sequenced DNA is TGTGCCAGCAGTTCTGTTGTCAATGAGCAGTTCTTC. Its protein is CASSSVVNEQFF. The full variable domain, completed from the reference TRBV2 and TRBJ2-1 proteins outside the CDR3, reads EPEVTQTPSHQVTQMGQEVILRCVPISNHLYFYWYRQILGQKVEFLVSFYNNEISEKSEIFDDQFSVERPDGSNFTLKIRSTKLEDSAMYFCASSSVVNEQFFGPGTRLTVL.